This T cell receptor (beta chain) was profiled in a study of identical twins. TCRdb reprocessed the 5' RACE reads via MiXCR and lists one record per CDR3 protein. The data contain roughly 540,000 distinct CDR3 sequences, about 20% of them singletons. This clonotype was seen ten or more times. The germline V gene encodes CDR1 MNHEY and CDR2 SVGAGI. The length of the CDR3 is 15 residues. V lost 4 bases and J lost 3, with 14 bases in between. The sample was also linked to a second study, of T cells expressing NK-cell markers. According to that study: Seven of eight sequenced donors tested HCMV-seropositive; one tested seronegative. As a fraction of CD8+ T cells, dominant NKG2C+ clonotypes reached roughly 1.0-7.0% in six donors. No clear determination of HCMV specificity was made for expanded NKG2C+ T cell clones.

The chain links TRBV6-5 to TRBJ2-3; D may be TRBD1 (7 bases). Sequenced: CD4+ T cells sorted from blood. This TCR derives from a woman between 18 and 29 years old in good health. The CDR3 reads CASSLMAGGTDTQYF. CDR3 DNA sequence: TGTGCCAGCAGTTTAATGGCAGGGGGGACAGATACGCAGTATTTT.